The clone carrying this TCR beta chain was seen a single time. The data stem from a study of blood T cell repertoires in COVID-19. As for the study in general: COVID-19 samples, acute and convalescent, were from the United States, Italy and Spain.

Trimming pared 0 bases from V and 8 bases from J, leaving 8 bases between. This CDR3 has 12 residues. Germline CDR1 is SGHRS and CDR2 is YFSETQ. Some clones are missing from TCRdb's copy, which holds only in-frame ones; the method was immunoSEQ multiplex PCR. The sample carries a few hundred thousand clones, roughly nine tenths recorded once. The sequence was collected from a woman in her 30s who had recovered from COVID-19. The sample was PBMCs or T cells enriched from blood (not recorded which). V gene TRBV5-1 combines with J gene TRBJ1-2; no firm D call. The DNA of the CDR3 is TGCGCCAGCAGCTTGGGTAGCCGCGGCTACACCTTC. It encodes CASSLGSRGYTF.